A selection of T cell receptor beta chains follows, all from one sample in a study of T cells in Graves' hyperthyroidism and ophthalmopathy. TCRdb reanalysed the multiplex PCR reads using MiXCR and keeps one entry per CDR3 protein. The data show hundreds of thousands of distinct CDR3 sequences, with 11% to 15% seen just once and 9.5% to 13% held by the top ten. Sequenced material: blood. Receptor source: a woman aged 18-29 years with Graves' hyperthyroidism. Each CDR3 is given with its conserved first and last residue. The order of the fields is V gene, clone size, D gene, J gene, CDR3 protein, CDR3 DNA. The D gene is left open where the match is weak. Part of the rows lack a size; the others show once, few, many or a class for expanded clones.

v_gene: TRBV12-3/TRBV12-4; abundance: -; d_gene: -; j_gene: TRBJ1-4; CDR3aa: CASSLALRQSTNEKLFF; CDR3nt: TGTGCCAGCAGTTTAGCGCTACGGCAGTCAACTAATGAAAAACTGTTTTTT
v_gene: TRBV11-2; abundance: -; d_gene: -; j_gene: TRBJ2-3; CDR3aa: CASSEAATQYF; CDR3nt: TGTGCCAGCAGCGAAGCAGCTACGCAGTATTTT
v_gene: TRBV7-9; abundance: -; d_gene: -; j_gene: TRBJ2-1; CDR3aa: CASHKPWANINEQFF; CDR3nt: TGTGCCAGCCATAAGCCTTGGGCAAACATCAATGAGCAGTTCTTC
v_gene: TRBV7-9; abundance: -; d_gene: TRBD1; j_gene: TRBJ1-1; CDR3aa: CASTSRSGQGLFQKAFF; CDR3nt: TGTGCCAGCACCTCTCGATCGGGACAGGGGCTATTCCAGAAAGCTTTCTTT
v_gene: TRBV7-2; abundance: few; d_gene: -; j_gene: TRBJ2-2; CDR3aa: CASFTGELFF; CDR3nt: TGTGCCAGCTTCACCGGGGAGCTGTTTTTT
v_gene: TRBV29-1; abundance: -; d_gene: TRBD2; j_gene: TRBJ2-1; CDR3aa: CSVGALGLAGKQFF; CDR3nt: TGCAGCGTGGGGGCCCTCGGGCTAGCGGGAAAGCAGTTCTTC
v_gene: TRBV18; abundance: many; d_gene: -; j_gene: TRBJ2-5; CDR3aa: CASSNQGIGETQYF; CDR3nt: TGTGCCAGCTCAAATCAGGGGATCGGGGAGACCCAGTACTTC
v_gene: TRBV19; abundance: once; d_gene: -; j_gene: TRBJ1-5; CDR3aa: CASSPPGPVGSHF; CDR3nt: TGTGCCAGTAGCCCCCCCGGGCCAGTAGGTTCCCATTTT
v_gene: TRBV11-2; abundance: many; d_gene: -; j_gene: TRBJ1-1; CDR3aa: CASSLDQQWNTEAFF; CDR3nt: TGTGCCAGCAGCTTAGATCAGCAGTGGAACACTGAAGCTTTCTTT
v_gene: TRBV27; abundance: -; d_gene: -; j_gene: TRBJ1-5; CDR3aa: CASSLSAGISQPQHF; CDR3nt: TGTGCCAGCAGTTTATCAGCAGGGATCAGTCAGCCCCAGCATTTT
v_gene: TRBV3-1; abundance: -; d_gene: -; j_gene: TRBJ1-1; CDR3aa: CASSQEWGYTEAFF; CDR3nt: TGTGCCAGCAGCCAAGAGTGGGGGTACACTGAAGCTTTCTTT
v_gene: TRBV7-9; abundance: -; d_gene: -; j_gene: TRBJ2-1; CDR3aa: CASSSWGGSSYNEQFF; CDR3nt: TGTGCCAGCAGCTCGTGGGGCGGCAGCTCCTACAATGAGCAGTTCTTC
v_gene: TRBV4-1; abundance: many; d_gene: -; j_gene: TRBJ2-5; CDR3aa: CASSQVSSREETQYF; CDR3nt: TGCGCCAGCAGCCAAGTATCGAGCAGGGAGGAGACCCAGTACTTC
v_gene: TRBV28; abundance: many; d_gene: -; j_gene: TRBJ1-1; CDR3aa: CASSFGGGVTEAFF; CDR3nt: TGTGCCAGCAGTTTTGGGGGTGGTGTCACTGAAGCTTTCTTT
v_gene: TRBV5-1; abundance: many; d_gene: TRBD2; j_gene: TRBJ2-3; CDR3aa: CASRESGRADTQYF; CDR3nt: TGCGCCAGCAGGGAGAGCGGGAGGGCAGATACGCAGTATTTT
v_gene: TRBV5-1; abundance: few; d_gene: -; j_gene: TRBJ2-5; CDR3aa: CASSLRGGEEAQYF; CDR3nt: TGCGCCAGCAGCTTGAGGGGCGGGGAAGAGGCCCAGTACTTC
v_gene: TRBV20-1; abundance: few; d_gene: -; j_gene: TRBJ2-7; CDR3aa: CSANPKGGGPEFAYEQYF; CDR3nt: TGCAGTGCCAACCCCAAGGGGGGAGGGCCCGAATTCGCCTACGAGCAGTACTTC
v_gene: TRBV14; abundance: few; d_gene: -; j_gene: TRBJ2-5; CDR3aa: CASSQGLSRRGTQYF; CDR3nt: TGTGCCAGCAGCCAAGGACTATCCAGAAGGGGGACCCAGTACTTC
v_gene: TRBV27; abundance: many; d_gene: -; j_gene: TRBJ2-7; CDR3aa: CASSRDPYEQYF; CDR3nt: TGTGCCAGCAGTCGAGACCCCTACGAGCAGTACTTC
v_gene: TRBV6-1; abundance: few; d_gene: TRBD1; j_gene: TRBJ1-2; CDR3aa: CASSDPGGAGLYGYTF; CDR3nt: TGTGCCAGCAGCGACCCAGGGGGAGCAGGACTATATGGCTACACCTTC
v_gene: TRBV29-1; abundance: -; d_gene: -; j_gene: TRBJ2-7; CDR3aa: CSVEDYQGGGYEQYF; CDR3nt: TGCAGCGTTGAAGATTACCAGGGGGGGGGGTACGAGCAGTACTTC
v_gene: TRBV7-3; abundance: few; d_gene: -; j_gene: TRBJ2-1; CDR3aa: CASSLTFPSSYNEQFF; CDR3nt: TGTGCCAGCAGCTTAACTTTTCCAAGCTCCTACAATGAGCAGTTCTTC
v_gene: TRBV19; abundance: -; d_gene: -; j_gene: TRBJ1-2; CDR3aa: CAARDKGLRGYTF; CDR3nt: TGTGCCGCCCGGGACAAAGGCCTGCGGGGCTACACCTTC
v_gene: TRBV12-3/TRBV12-4; abundance: many; d_gene: -; j_gene: TRBJ2-1; CDR3aa: CASSLGHPEQFF; CDR3nt: TGTGCCAGCAGTTTAGGACACCCGGAGCAGTTCTTC
v_gene: TRBV5-1; abundance: -; d_gene: TRBD2; j_gene: TRBJ2-2; CDR3aa: CAASITSGNTGELFF; CDR3nt: TGCGCCGCATCTATTACTAGCGGGAACACCGGGGAGCTGTTTTTT
v_gene: TRBV19; abundance: few; d_gene: -; j_gene: TRBJ1-5; CDR3aa: CATLGRDNQPQHF; CDR3nt: TGTGCAACACTCGGGCGAGACAATCAGCCCCAGCATTTT
v_gene: TRBV18; abundance: many; d_gene: -; j_gene: TRBJ2-1; CDR3aa: CASSGDSNEQFF; CDR3nt: TGTGCCAGCTCAGGAGACAGCAATGAGCAGTTCTTC
v_gene: TRBV20-1; abundance: -; d_gene: -; j_gene: TRBJ2-6; CDR3aa: CSARGASGANVLTF; CDR3nt: TGCAGTGCCAGGGGAGCCTCTGGGGCCAACGTCCTGACTTTC
v_gene: TRBV11-2; abundance: many; d_gene: -; j_gene: TRBJ2-5; CDR3aa: CASSLGFPETQYF; CDR3nt: TGTGCCAGCAGCCTAGGGTTCCCAGAGACCCAGTACTTC
v_gene: TRBV29-1; abundance: once; d_gene: TRBD1; j_gene: TRBJ2-7; CDR3aa: CSAATGTASYEQYF; CDR3nt: TGCAGCGCAGCAACCGGGACAGCTTCCTACGAGCAGTACTTC
v_gene: TRBV28; abundance: few; d_gene: TRBD1; j_gene: TRBJ1-4; CDR3aa: CASSDVKVTGREKLFF; CDR3nt: TGTGCCAGCAGCGACGTGAAAGTGACAGGGAGGGAAAAACTGTTTTTT
v_gene: TRBV30; abundance: many; d_gene: -; j_gene: TRBJ2-7; CDR3aa: CAWSPGTGTYEQYF; CDR3nt: TGTGCCTGGAGTCCCGGGACGGGGACCTACGAGCAGTACTTC
v_gene: TRBV6-5; abundance: -; d_gene: TRBD2; j_gene: TRBJ2-2; CDR3aa: CASSYLYRTSGGELFF; CDR3nt: TGTGCCAGCAGTTACCTATATCGGACTAGCGGGGGGGAGCTGTTTTTT
v_gene: TRBV3-1; abundance: many; d_gene: -; j_gene: TRBJ1-1; CDR3aa: CASSQVGGARDTEAFF; CDR3nt: TGTGCCAGCAGCCAGGTAGGGGGGGCTCGGGACACTGAAGCTTTCTTT
v_gene: TRBV12-3/TRBV12-4; abundance: many; d_gene: -; j_gene: TRBJ2-7; CDR3aa: CASSFLGDSYEQYF; CDR3nt: TGTGCCAGCAGTTTCTTAGGGGACTCCTACGAGCAGTACTTC
v_gene: TRBV30; abundance: few; d_gene: TRBD1; j_gene: TRBJ1-2; CDR3aa: CAWRNRGANYGYTF; CDR3nt: TGTGCCTGGAGAAACAGGGGAGCTAACTATGGCTACACCTTC
v_gene: TRBV13; abundance: many; d_gene: -; j_gene: TRBJ2-1; CDR3aa: CASSNRGPEQFF; CDR3nt: TGTGCCAGCAGCAATAGAGGGCCTGAGCAGTTCTTC